This T cell receptor beta chain was profiled in a study of CD8 T cells in Susac syndrome. About the research overall: When blood was drawn, patients with Susac syndrome were on intravenous immunoglobulin alone, on corticosteroids, or therapy-naive.

CDR1 is KGHSH, CDR2 LQKENI, per germline. Trimming took 3 bases from V and 5 from J, leaving 8 bases between them. This CDR3 comprises 12 residues. The authors reverse transcribed about 0.5 to 1 ug RNA with random hexamers. Multiplex PCR with immunoSEQ amplified the TCR beta CDR3 across 54 Vbeta and 13 Jbeta. MiXCR, run by TCRdb on the immunoSEQ multiplex PCR reads, gives a single entry per CDR3 protein. The sample contains about 200,000 distinct CDR3 sequences, roughly 91% of which appear only once. Study-wide findings and caveats: As the study acknowledged, the number of individuals in its TCR sequencing and HLA analysis was relatively small.

This clonotype turned up a few times. The antigen is undetermined. TEMRA cells were FACS-enriched, unlike CD8+ and CD4+ T cells, which were negatively isolated. The clonotype was recovered from a human donor with Susac syndrome. Specimen: CD4+ T cells from PBMCs. The chain recombines TRBV18 with TRBJ2-7; D is undetermined. CDR3 sequence: CASSPPLHEQYF. CDR3 DNA sequence: TGTGCCAGCTCACCCCCCCTCCACGAGCAGTACTTC.